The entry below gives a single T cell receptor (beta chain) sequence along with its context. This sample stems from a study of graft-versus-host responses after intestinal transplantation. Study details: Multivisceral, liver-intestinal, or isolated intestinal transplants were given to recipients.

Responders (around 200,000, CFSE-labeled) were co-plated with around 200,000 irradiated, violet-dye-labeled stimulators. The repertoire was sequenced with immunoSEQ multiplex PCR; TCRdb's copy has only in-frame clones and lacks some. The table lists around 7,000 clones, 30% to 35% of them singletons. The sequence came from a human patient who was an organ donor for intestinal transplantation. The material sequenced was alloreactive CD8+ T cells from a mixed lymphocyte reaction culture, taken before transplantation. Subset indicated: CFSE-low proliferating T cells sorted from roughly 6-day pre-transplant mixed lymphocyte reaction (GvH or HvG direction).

CDR3 DNA sequence: TGTGCCAGCAGCGAAGGGGGCGGGACAGATACGCAGTATTTT. Protein: CASSEGGGTDTQYF. The chain has TRBV7-3 and TRBJ2-3, with 7 bases that match TRBD1. V lost 5 bases and J lost 3; bases outside the gene matches: 5. Looked up from germline, CDR1 is SGHTA and CDR2 is FQGTGA. The CDR3 extends over 14 amino acids.